This is a list of T cell receptor beta chains from one sample in a study of blood T cell repertoires in COVID-19. The assay was immunoSEQ multiplex PCR, and TCRdb's table has in-frame clones only and misses some. Among 90,000 to 120,000 clones, around 82% were seen once, and the ten largest hold approximately 4%. The material sequenced was peripheral blood. The receptor source for this set is a human donor in a cohort sampled during active COVID-19. The CDR3 runs from the conserved cysteine through the conserved F or W. Each record gives: CDR3 protein, D gene, clone size, V gene. D genes are given only for firm matches. Some rows mark clone size as missing; the rest say once, few, many or name a class of expanded clone.

CDR3: CAWSGLGFEKLFF
D: -
size: once
V: TRBV30

CDR3: CASSISAGSGNTIYF
D: -
size: -
V: TRBV19

CDR3: CASSYSSQGARHEQFF
D: TRBD1
size: -
V: TRBV6-2/TRBV6-3

CDR3: CASSIGGATYNEQFF
D: -
size: -
V: TRBV5-1

CDR3: CASSLDPGLSTYGYTF
D: -
size: once
V: TRBV5-6

CDR3: CASSFRGPVTLTDTQYF
D: TRBD1
size: -
V: TRBV7-6

CDR3: CVRSFGGDPPRLAGGTDTQYF
D: -
size: -
V: TRBV7-5

CDR3: CASRQRDTAFNQPQHF
D: -
size: -
V: TRBV6-2/TRBV6-3

CDR3: CASIRQGYNEQFF
D: TRBD1
size: few
V: TRBV10-1

CDR3: CASSDPRGGRGNQPQHF
D: -
size: -
V: TRBV6-1

CDR3: CASSLVAGDYNEQFF
D: TRBD2
size: few
V: TRBV7-3

CDR3: CASSLGRAGADETQYF
D: TRBD2
size: once
V: TRBV11-2

CDR3: CASSVDRGNGYTF
D: TRBD1
size: -
V: TRBV9

CDR3: CATSTGQGTGELFF
D: TRBD1
size: -
V: TRBV6-5

CDR3: CASSSSGGAGANVLTF
D: TRBD2
size: -
V: TRBV7-2

CDR3: CASSADLRPQHF
D: -
size: -
V: TRBV12-3/TRBV12-4

CDR3: CASSSLQGVQPQHF
D: -
size: -
V: TRBV7-2

CDR3: CASSLGPNQPQHF
D: -
size: -
V: TRBV6-2/TRBV6-3

CDR3: CASSPIAPNQPQHF
D: -
size: -
V: TRBV27

CDR3: CASSFSGTGNYGYTF
D: TRBD1
size: once
V: TRBV5-4

CDR3: CASSLAPVNQGRKDTQYF
D: -
size: -
V: TRBV7-9

CDR3: CASSPALAGGGDTQYF
D: TRBD2
size: -
V: TRBV7-2

CDR3: CASSDGQGAEVAFF
D: TRBD1
size: -
V: TRBV6-2/TRBV6-3

CDR3: CASSFDRERQSEAFF
D: TRBD1
size: -
V: TRBV7-2

CDR3: CASSLTADYYGYTF
D: -
size: -
V: TRBV28

CDR3: CASSQEPPSGQETQYF
D: TRBD2
size: -
V: TRBV3-1/TRBV3-2

CDR3: CASRLGQGWYGYTF
D: TRBD1
size: -
V: TRBV7-9

CDR3: CASSPLASRNEQFF
D: TRBD2
size: -
V: TRBV3-1/TRBV3-2

CDR3: CASGRRMGDEQYF
D: -
size: -
V: TRBV27

CDR3: CASRTGGGTDTQYF
D: TRBD1
size: -
V: TRBV27

CDR3: CASSQRGTVLFSTDTQYF
D: TRBD1
size: -
V: TRBV6-6

CDR3: CASSQLQGVAGTLHF
D: TRBD1
size: -
V: TRBV4-3

CDR3: CASSLVLAGGRLNEQFF
D: TRBD2
size: -
V: TRBV5-4

CDR3: CSVEGLAGAKSYNEQFF
D: TRBD2
size: once
V: TRBV29-1

CDR3: CSVAIVVDTEAFF
D: -
size: -
V: TRBV29-1

CDR3: CASSLGAGVENEQFF
D: -
size: once
V: TRBV7-3

CDR3: CASSYGQVNTEAFF
D: TRBD1
size: -
V: TRBV6-5

CDR3: CASTPSTGGAPEAFF
D: TRBD1
size: once
V: TRBV27

CDR3: CASSQDYGGQGYYGYTF
D: TRBD1
size: -
V: TRBV4-3

CDR3: CASSMGGSVGDYGYTF
D: -
size: few
V: TRBV5-1